The 19 T cell receptor beta chains in this list originate from one sample, sequenced in a study of Graves' ophthalmopathy and Graves' hyperthyroidism (dated by TCRdb to the late 2010s). The sequencing machine was an Illumina HiSeq 2000. For repertoire sequencing, the TCR beta CDR3 regions were amplified from RNA transcripts. The first round of RT-PCR was done with HTBI primers and the Qiagen OneStep RT-PCR kit, and was followed by a second round of multiplex PCR, then size selection and purification. Using fastp trimming at Q25 and MiXCR clonotype assembly, TCRdb reanalyzed the public sequencing data and kept in-frame beta chains. Under each unique CDR3 protein, matching rows form one entry showing the most common genes and DNA. A total of approximately 460,000 distinct CDR3 sequences appear in this sample, 13% to 15% of them only once. The ten largest clones take up around 9.8% of the sample. Sequences were obtained from blood. The source of these receptors is a woman in her thirties with Graves' ophthalmopathy. Donor details come from another sample of the same person, matched by shared clones.

This clonotype has a count of ten or more. The V and J genes are TRBV6-2 or TRBV6-3 and TRBJ1-2, with a possible D match to TRBD1 (5 bases). This CDR3 is built from 14 residues. Trimming removed 6 bases from V and 7 bases from J, with 18 bases in between. Germline CDR1 MNHEY, CDR2 SVGEGT. CDR3 residues: CASRSQGPAGGYTF. DNA of the CDR3: TGTGCCAGCAGATCTCAGGGTCCGGCAGGTGGCTACACCTTC.

The table lists this clonotype with a few counts. V usage is TRBV30 and J usage is TRBJ2-5; 7 bases line up with TRBD1. The CDR3 runs to 13 residues. Germline V gives CDR1 GTSNPN, CDR2 SVGIG (reference sequence). The V and J ends lost 6 bases and 5 bases, in that order; junction bases with no gene match: 9. The chain's CDR3 is CACQGQAPETQYF. The CDR3 nucleotides are TGTGCCTGCCAAGGACAGGCACCGGAGACCCAGTACTTC.

The chain has TRBV11-2 and TRBJ1-2; a possible D gene is TRBD1 (5 bases). This CDR3 has 14 amino acids. V dropped 6 bases and J dropped 4 bases, with 15 bases sitting between them. CDR1 and CDR2 (germline): SGHAT, FQNNGV. The CDR3 reads CASRSLGGGYGYTF. For the CDR3, the DNA is TGTGCCAGCAGGTCACTTGGGGGGGGCTATGGCTACACCTTC.

This clonotype was seen a handful of times. V and J are TRBV10-3 and TRBJ1-5, with 9 nucleotides matching TRBD1. CDR1 is ENHRY and CDR2 is SYGVKD in the germline V gene. This CDR3 region has 16 residues. Unmatched junction bases numbered 4, after V lost 0 bases and J lost 4 bases. DNA of the CDR3: TGTGCCATCAGTGAGTCGGGGACAGGGATGAATCAGCCCCAGCATTTT. The encoded protein is CAISESGTGMNQPQHF.

This clonotype was observed at least ten times. The J gene is TRBJ2-7, the V gene TRBV20-1; D is undetermined. This CDR3 has 14 amino acids. Germline CDR1 DFQATT, CDR2 SNEGSKA (reference sequence). V was pared by 0 bases and J by 7 bases, with 16 bases between. The CDR3 nucleotides read TGCAGTGCTAGAGATGCTCAGCGATCGAGAGAGCAGTACTTC. Protein sequence: CSARDAQRSREQYF.

The chain links TRBV12-3 or TRBV12-4 to TRBJ2-7, with D possibly being TRBD2 (5 bases). V lost 3 bases and J 5 bases, leaving 8 bases between the germline ends. This CDR3 is 12 amino acids long. In DNA, the CDR3 is TGTGCCAGCAGTTTCGAGGGAGACGAGCAGTACTTC. This sequence encodes CASSFEGDEQYF.

This clonotype was seen at least ten times. The chain combines TRBV6-1 with TRBJ1-5; 10 bases fit TRBD1. Germline V gene data show CDR1 as MNHNS and CDR2 as SASEGT. V gave up 7 bases and J gave up 5 bases; unmatched junction bases: 2. The CDR3 has 13 residues. In nucleotides, the CDR3 is TGTGCCAGCACGGACAGGGGGTATCAGCCCCAGCATTTT. Encoded protein: CASTDRGYQPQHF.

On this clonotype itself: A clone one base away is much larger, so this may be a read error. V gene TRBV12-5 combines with J gene TRBJ2-3; D not resolved. Trimming shortened V by 7 bases and J by 3 bases, and 5 bases separated the two germline ends. The CDR3 consists of 11 residues. Germline loops: CDR1 LGHNT, CDR2 FRNRAP. The CDR3 sequence: CASALTDTQYF. CDR3 in DNA: TGTGCTAGTGCCTTGACAGATACGCAGTATTTT.

In its sample, this clonotype was seen many times. The gene calls are TRBV2 and TRBJ2-7; D is possibly TRBD2 (5 bases). CDR1 is SNHLY and CDR2 is FYNNEI in the germline V gene. Deletions cut 8 bases from V and 6 bases from J, with 17 bases between. The CDR3 sequence is 13 residues long. CDR3 region: CASGWASSGEQYF. In DNA, the CDR3 is TGTGCCAGCGGATGGGCCTCAAGCGGCGAGCAGTACTTC.

The genes are TRBV28 and TRBJ2-6; D is uncertain. Trimming pared 3 bases from V and 0 bases from J, leaving 9 bases between. This CDR3 region has 16 residues. Germline V gives CDR1 MDHEN, CDR2 SYDVKM. CDR3 nucleotides: TGTGCCAGCAGTTTTAGGGTGGTCTCTGGGGCCAACGTCCTGACTTTC. It translates to CASSFRVVSGANVLTF.

This sequence joins TRBV6-1 and TRBJ2-7; the D gene is possibly TRBD2 (6 bases). Germline assignment: CDR1 MNHNS and CDR2 SASEGT. The CDR3 sequence is 13 residues long. Between the trimmed V and J ends, which lost 8 bases and 4 bases, there was a span of 15 bases. The CDR3 DNA follows: TGTGCCAGCTACGGGGGATCGACTTACGAGCAGTACTTC. This codes for CASYGGSTYEQYF.

This clonotype showed up just a few times. This clone may be a read error of a much larger clone one base away. V gene TRBV18 combines with J gene TRBJ1-2; the match to TRBD1 covers 7 bases. This CDR3 is built from 14 residues. Germline assignment: CDR1 KGHSH and CDR2 LQKENI. The CDR3 bases are TGTGCCAACTCACCAACAGGGGCTAACTATGGCTACACCTTC. It yields the protein CANSPTGANYGYTF.

The rearrangement joins TRBV29-1 to TRBJ2-3, with no clear D. The CDR3 is 11 amino acids. Deletions cut 4 bases from V and 5 bases from J, with 7 bases between. Germline values: CDR1 SQVTM, CDR2 ANQGSEA. The CDR3 DNA reads TGCAGCGTTGTTCTGGGAGATACGCAGTATTTT. Its protein product is CSVVLGDTQYF.

This clonotype was counted at least ten times. The chain joins TRBV28 to TRBJ2-7; TRBD2 matches at 7 bases. This CDR3 region has 13 residues. Germline lookup yields CDR1 MDHEN and CDR2 SYDVKM. The junction had 3 bases not matched to a gene; V was cut back by 1 base and J by 6 bases. Here the CDR3 reads CASSLSAGVEQYF. CDR3 nucleotides: TGTGCCAGCAGTTTATCTGCGGGGGTCGAGCAGTACTTC. The full variable domain, completed using reference TRBV28 and TRBJ2-7, is DVKVTQSSRYLVKRTGEKVFLECVQDMDHENMFWYRQDPGLGLRLIYFSYDVKMKEKGDIPEGYSVSREKKERFSLILESASTNQTSMYLCASSLSAGVEQYFGPGTRLTVT.

This clonotype showed up just a few times. The rearrangement uses TRBV5-1 and TRBJ1-1; 8 bases map to TRBD1. The CDR3 spans 15 residues. Trimming removed 2 bases from V and 5 bases from J; junction bases left unmatched: 8. CDR1 is SGHRS and CDR2 is YFSETQ in the germline V gene. The CDR3 region is CASSLSTGGVTEAFF. The CDR3 bases are TGCGCCAGCAGCTTATCAACAGGGGGTGTGACTGAAGCTTTCTTT. Complete variable domain (other parts from reference TRBV5-1 and TRBJ1-1): KAGVTQTPRYLIKTRGQQVTLSCSPISGHRSVSWYQQTPGQGLQFLFEYFSETQRNKGNFPGRFSGRQFSNSRSEMNVSTLELGDSALYLCASSLSTGGVTEAFFGQGTRLTVV.

This clonotype was counted many times. The V and J genes are TRBV7-6 and TRBJ1-2, with a possible D match to TRBD1 (5 bases). Germline CDR1 reads SGHVS; CDR2 reads FNYEAQ. V lost 10 bases to trimming and J lost 0 bases, with 15 bases between them. CDR3 size: 14 residues. CDR3 sequence (DNA): TGTGCCACCTCTCCGGGGGTAGCTAACTATGGCTACACCTTC. Encoded protein: CATSPGVANYGYTF.

This clonotype was counted many times. This chain connects TRBV11-1 to TRBJ2-7, with TRBD1 matching 7 bases. This CDR3 has 15 amino acids. With 4 bases clipped from V and 2 bases from J, the junction kept 8 bases outside the gene matches. The V gene's germline CDR1 is SGHAT and CDR2 FQDESV (reference sequence). In DNA, the CDR3 is TGTGCCAGCAGCTCAGGGACAGTCGATACCTACGAGCAGTACTTC. Translated, it gives CASSSGTVDTYEQYF.

This clonotype occurred many times. The rearrangement uses TRBV6-4 and TRBJ1-1, with a tentative D call TRBD1 (6 bases). Germline V gene data show CDR1 as MRHNA and CDR2 as SNTAGT. The germline V and J ends were trimmed by 4 bases and 4 bases, with 16 bases remaining between them. The CDR3 spans 15 residues. Here the CDR3 DNA reads TGTGCCAGCAGTGTATCGGGACACCTAGGCACTGAAGCTTTCTTT. It yields the protein CASSVSGHLGTEAFF.

This clonotype showed up many times. The J gene is TRBJ2-7, the V gene TRBV12-3 or TRBV12-4; TRBD1 matches 7 bases. V trimming: 2 bases; J trimming: 3 bases; junction bases outside the gene matches: 4. The CDR3 contains 14 residues. The CDR3 loop is CASSLFDRDYEQYF. CDR3 bases: TGTGCCAGCAGTTTATTCGACAGGGACTACGAGCAGTACTTC.